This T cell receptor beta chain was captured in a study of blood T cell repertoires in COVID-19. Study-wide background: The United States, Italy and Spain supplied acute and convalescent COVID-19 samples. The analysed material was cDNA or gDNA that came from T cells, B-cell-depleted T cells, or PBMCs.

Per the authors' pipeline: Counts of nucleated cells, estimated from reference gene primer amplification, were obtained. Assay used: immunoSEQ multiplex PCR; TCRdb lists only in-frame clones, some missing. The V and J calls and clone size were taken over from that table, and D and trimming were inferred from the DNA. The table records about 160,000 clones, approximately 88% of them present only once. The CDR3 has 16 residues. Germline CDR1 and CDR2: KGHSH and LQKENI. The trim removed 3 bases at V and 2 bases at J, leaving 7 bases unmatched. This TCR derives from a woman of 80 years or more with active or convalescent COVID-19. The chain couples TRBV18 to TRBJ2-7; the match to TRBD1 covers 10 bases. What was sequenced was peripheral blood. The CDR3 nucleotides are TGTGCCAGCTCACCGCCGGGACAGGGGAATCCCTACGAGCAGTACTTC. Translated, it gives CASSPPGQGNPYEQYF. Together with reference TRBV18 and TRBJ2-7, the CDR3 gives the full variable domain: NAGVMQNPRHLVRRRGQEARLRCSPMKGHSHVYWYRQLPEEGLKFMVYLQKENIIDESGMPKERFSAEFPKEGPSILRIQQVVRGDSAAYFCASSPPGQGNPYEQYFGPGTRLTVT.